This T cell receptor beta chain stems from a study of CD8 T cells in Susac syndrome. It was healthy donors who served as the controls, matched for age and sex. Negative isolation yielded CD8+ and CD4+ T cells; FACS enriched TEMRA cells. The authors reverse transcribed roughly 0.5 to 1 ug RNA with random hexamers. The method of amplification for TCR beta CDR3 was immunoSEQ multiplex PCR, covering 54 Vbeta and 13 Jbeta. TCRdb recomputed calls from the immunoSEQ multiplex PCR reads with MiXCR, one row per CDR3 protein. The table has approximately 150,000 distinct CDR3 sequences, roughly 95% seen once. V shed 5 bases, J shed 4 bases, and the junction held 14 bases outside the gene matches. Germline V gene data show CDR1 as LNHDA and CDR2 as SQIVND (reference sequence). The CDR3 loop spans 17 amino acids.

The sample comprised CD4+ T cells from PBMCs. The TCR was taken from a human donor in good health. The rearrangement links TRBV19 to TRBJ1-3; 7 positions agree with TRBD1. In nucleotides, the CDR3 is TGTGCCAGTAGTCCCAGGGGACAGCTGAGGACGGGAAACACCATATATTTT. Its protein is CASSPRGQLRTGNTIYF.